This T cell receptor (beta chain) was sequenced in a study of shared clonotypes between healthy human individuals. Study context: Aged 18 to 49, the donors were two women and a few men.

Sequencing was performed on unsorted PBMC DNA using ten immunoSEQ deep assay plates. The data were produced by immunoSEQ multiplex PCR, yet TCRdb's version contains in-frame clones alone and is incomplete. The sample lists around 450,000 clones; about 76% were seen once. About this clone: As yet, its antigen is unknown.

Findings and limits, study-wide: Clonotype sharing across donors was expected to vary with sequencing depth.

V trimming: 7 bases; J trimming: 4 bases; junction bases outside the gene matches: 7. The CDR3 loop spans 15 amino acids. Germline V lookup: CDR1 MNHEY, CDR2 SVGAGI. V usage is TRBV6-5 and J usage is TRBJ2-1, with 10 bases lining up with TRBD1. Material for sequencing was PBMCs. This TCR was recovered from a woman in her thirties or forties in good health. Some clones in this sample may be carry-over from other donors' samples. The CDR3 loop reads CASTIGTGAYNEQFF. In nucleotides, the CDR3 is TGTGCCAGCACCATAGGGACAGGGGCTTACAATGAGCAGTTCTTC.